This T cell receptor (beta chain) was found in a study of blood T cell repertoires in COVID-19. Overall study context: Some COVID-19 samples were acute and others convalescent; all came from the United States, Italy and Spain.

Original handling: Scientists estimated how many nucleated cells there were by amplifying reference gene primers. Generated by immunoSEQ multiplex PCR, the TCRdb table keeps only in-frame clones and is missing some. V and J calls and clone size are those listed in that table; D and trimming were worked out from the DNA. The repertoire holds under 45,000 clones, around 82% seen once, with about 27% in the top ten. This CDR3 region has 14 residues. The germline gives CDR1 LNHDA, CDR2 SQIVND (reference sequence). V dropped 2 bases and J dropped 7 bases, with 14 bases sitting between them. The source material was peripheral blood. This receptor was identified in a man older than 75 with acute or convalescent COVID-19. The V gene is TRBV19, the J gene TRBJ1-1; tentatively, D is TRBD1 (5 bases). The CDR3 sequence: CASSIRGGTGEAFF. For the CDR3, the DNA is TGTGCCAGTAGTATACGGGGGGGAACAGGTGAAGCTTTCTTT.